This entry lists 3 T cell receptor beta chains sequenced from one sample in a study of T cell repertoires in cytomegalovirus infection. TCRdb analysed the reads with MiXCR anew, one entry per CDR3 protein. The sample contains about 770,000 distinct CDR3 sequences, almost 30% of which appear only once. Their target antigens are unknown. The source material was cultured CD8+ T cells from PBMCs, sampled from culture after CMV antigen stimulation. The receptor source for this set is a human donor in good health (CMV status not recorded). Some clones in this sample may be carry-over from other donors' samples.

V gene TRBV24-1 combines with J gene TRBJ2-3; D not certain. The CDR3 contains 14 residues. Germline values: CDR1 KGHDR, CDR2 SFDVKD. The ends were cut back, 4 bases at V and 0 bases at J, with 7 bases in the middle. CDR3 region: CATSEGSSTDTQYF. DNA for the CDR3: TGTGCCACCAGTGAAGGCTCTAGCACAGATACGCAGTATTTT.

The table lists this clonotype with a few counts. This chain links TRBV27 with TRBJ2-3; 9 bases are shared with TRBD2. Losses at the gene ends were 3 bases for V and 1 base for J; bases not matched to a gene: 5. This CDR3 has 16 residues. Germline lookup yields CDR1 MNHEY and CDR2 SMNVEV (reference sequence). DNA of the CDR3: TGTGCCAGCAGTTTTCCGGGACTAGCCGGCACAGATACGCAGTATTTT. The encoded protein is CASSFPGLAGTDTQYF.

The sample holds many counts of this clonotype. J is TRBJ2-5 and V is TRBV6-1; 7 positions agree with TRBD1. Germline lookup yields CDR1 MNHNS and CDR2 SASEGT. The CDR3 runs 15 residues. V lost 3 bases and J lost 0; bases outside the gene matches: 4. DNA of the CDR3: TGTGCCAGCAGTGAGTTACAGGGGTACCAAGAGACCCAGTACTTC. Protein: CASSELQGYQETQYF.